One sample yielded the 3 T cell receptor beta chains listed below, sequenced in a study of T cells in Graves' hyperthyroidism and ophthalmopathy. Amplification of TCR beta CDR3 regions was performed using RNA transcripts as template. Primed by the HTBI set, a first-round RT-PCR was run on the TCR CDR3. TCRdb re-called the multiplex PCR reads with MiXCR, one entry per CDR3 protein. The profile shows 540,000 or so distinct CDR3 sequences, approximately 15% of them singletons. Sequencing was performed on blood. Receptor source: a woman in her 30s with Graves' hyperthyroidism.

The table lists this clonotype with many counts. V is TRBV27 and J is TRBJ2-5, with 9 bases identical to TRBD2. The CDR3 is 15 amino acids. V shed 3 bases, J shed 5 bases, and the junction held 7 bases outside the gene matches. Germline V gives CDR1 MNHEY, CDR2 SMNVEV (reference sequence). The CDR3 is CASSLLAGVRETQYF. CDR3 nucleotides: TGTGCCAGCAGTTTGTTAGCGGGAGTGCGGGAGACCCAGTACTTC.

This clonotype was observed many times. The chain carries TRBV30 and TRBJ1-4; 9 bases match TRBD1. Germline V gene lookup returns CDR1 GTSNPN and CDR2 SVGIG (reference sequence). Trimming at V came to 1 base and at J to 8 bases, leaving 5 bases not matched to a gene. The CDR3 loop spans 14 amino acids. The DNA of the CDR3 is TGTGCCTGGAGTGCGGGACAGGGTTGGGAAAAACTGTTTTTT. Its protein is CAWSAGQGWEKLFF.

This clonotype was detected many times. The chain recombines TRBV6-2 or TRBV6-3 with TRBJ2-7; 11 bases fit TRBD2. J lost 5 bases, V lost 4 bases, and 7 bases had no gene match. The length of the CDR3 is 15 residues. Germline-derived CDR1 and CDR2 are MNHEY and SVGEGT. The CDR3, as DNA: TGTGCCAGCAGTTCTCTAGCGGGAGGAAAGGACGAGCAGTACTTC. It encodes CASSSLAGGKDEQYF.